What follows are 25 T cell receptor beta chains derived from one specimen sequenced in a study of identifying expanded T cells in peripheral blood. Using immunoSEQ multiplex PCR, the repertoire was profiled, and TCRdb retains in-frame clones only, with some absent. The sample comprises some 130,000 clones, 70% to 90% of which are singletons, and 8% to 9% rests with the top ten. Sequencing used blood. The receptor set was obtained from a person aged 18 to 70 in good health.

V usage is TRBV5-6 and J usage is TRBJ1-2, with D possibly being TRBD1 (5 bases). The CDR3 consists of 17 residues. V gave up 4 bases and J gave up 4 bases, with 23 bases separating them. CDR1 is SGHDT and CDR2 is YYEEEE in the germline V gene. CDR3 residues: CASSVRSIRESGYGYTF. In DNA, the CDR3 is TGTGCCAGCAGCGTACGATCAATCAGGGAGTCAGGCTATGGCTACACCTTC.

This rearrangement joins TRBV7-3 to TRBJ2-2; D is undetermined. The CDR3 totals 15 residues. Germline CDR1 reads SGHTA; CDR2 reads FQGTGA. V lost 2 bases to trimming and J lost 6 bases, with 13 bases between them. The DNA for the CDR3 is TGTGCCAGCAGCTTAGGTGGCCACGAGGCCGGGGAGCTGTTTTTT. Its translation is CASSLGGHEAGELFF.

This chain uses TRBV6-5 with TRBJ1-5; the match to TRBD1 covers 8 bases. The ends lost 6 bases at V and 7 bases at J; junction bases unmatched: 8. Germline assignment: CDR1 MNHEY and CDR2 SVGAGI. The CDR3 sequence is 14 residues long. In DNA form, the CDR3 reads TGTGCCAGCAGATTACGAGACAGGGGCCAGCCCCAGCATTTT. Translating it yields CASRLRDRGQPQHF.

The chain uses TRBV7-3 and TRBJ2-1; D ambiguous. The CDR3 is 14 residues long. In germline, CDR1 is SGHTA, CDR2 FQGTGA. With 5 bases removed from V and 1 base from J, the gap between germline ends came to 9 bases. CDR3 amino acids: CASSRGLSYNEQFF. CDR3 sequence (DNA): TGTGCCAGCAGCCGCGGTTTGTCCTACAATGAGCAGTTCTTC.

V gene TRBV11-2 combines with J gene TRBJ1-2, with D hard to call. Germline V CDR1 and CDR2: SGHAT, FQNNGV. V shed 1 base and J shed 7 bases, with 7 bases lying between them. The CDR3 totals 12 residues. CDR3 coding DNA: TGTGCCAGCAGCTTAGTGGCTGGTGGCTACACCTTC. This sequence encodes CASSLVAGGYTF.

The CDR3 region has the DNA TGTGCCAGCAGCCCCTCGGGACAGGGAGACACTGAAGCTTTCTTT. It is translated as CASSPSGQGDTEAFF. The chain carries TRBV7-9 and TRBJ1-1; 9 nucleotides agree with TRBD1. Germline-derived CDR1 and CDR2 are SEHNR and FQNEAQ (reference sequence). The CDR3 has 15 residues. J lost 3 bases, V lost 5 bases, and 7 bases had no gene match.

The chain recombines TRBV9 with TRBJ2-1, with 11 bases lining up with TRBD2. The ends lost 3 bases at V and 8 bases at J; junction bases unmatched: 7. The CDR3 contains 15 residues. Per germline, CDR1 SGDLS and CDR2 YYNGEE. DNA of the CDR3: TGTGCCAGCAGCGCGTTAGCGGGAGGGCCGGATGAGCAGTTCTTC. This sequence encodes CASSALAGGPDEQFF.

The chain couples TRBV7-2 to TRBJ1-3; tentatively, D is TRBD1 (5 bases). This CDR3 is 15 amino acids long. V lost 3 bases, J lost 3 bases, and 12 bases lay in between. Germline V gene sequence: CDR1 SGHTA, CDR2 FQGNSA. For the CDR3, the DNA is TGTGCCAGCAGCTTCCAGGGCGGAGGTGGAAACACCATATATTTT. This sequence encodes CASSFQGGGGNTIYF.

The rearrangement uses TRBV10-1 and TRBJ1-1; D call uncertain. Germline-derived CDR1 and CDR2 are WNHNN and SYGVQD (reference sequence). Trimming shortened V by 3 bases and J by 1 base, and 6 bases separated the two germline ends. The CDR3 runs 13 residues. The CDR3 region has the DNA TGCGCCAGCAGTGACGGTCAGAACACTGAAGCTTTCTTT. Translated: CASSDGQNTEAFF.

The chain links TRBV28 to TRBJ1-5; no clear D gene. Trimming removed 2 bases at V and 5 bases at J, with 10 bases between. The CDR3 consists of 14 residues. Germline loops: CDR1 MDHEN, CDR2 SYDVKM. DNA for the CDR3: TGTGCCAGCAGTTTAACATTCGGCCATCAGCCCCAGCATTTT. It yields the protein CASSLTFGHQPQHF.

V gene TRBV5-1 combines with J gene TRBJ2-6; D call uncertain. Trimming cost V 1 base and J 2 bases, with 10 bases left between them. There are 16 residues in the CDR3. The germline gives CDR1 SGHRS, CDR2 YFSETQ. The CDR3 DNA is TGCGCCAGCAGCTTGATGTCCTTGACTGGGGCCAACGTCCTGACTTTC. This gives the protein CASSLMSLTGANVLTF.

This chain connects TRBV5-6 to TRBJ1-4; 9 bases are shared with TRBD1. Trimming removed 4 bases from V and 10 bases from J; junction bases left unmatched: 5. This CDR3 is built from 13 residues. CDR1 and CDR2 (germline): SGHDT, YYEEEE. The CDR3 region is CASSRDRDGKLFF. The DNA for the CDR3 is TGTGCCAGCAGCCGGGACAGGGATGGAAAACTGTTTTTT.

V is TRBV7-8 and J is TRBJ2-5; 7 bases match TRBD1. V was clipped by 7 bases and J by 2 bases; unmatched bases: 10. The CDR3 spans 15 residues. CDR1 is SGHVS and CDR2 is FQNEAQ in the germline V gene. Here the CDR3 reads CASTVIRDRQETQYF. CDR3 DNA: TGTGCCAGCACCGTTATCCGGGACAGACAAGAGACCCAGTACTTC.

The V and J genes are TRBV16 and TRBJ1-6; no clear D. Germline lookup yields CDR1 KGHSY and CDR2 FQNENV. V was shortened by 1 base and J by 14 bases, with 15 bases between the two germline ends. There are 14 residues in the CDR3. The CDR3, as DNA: TGTGCCAGCAGCCAATGGACGCTCCCCCGGACCCTCCACTTT. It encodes CASSQWTLPRTLHF.

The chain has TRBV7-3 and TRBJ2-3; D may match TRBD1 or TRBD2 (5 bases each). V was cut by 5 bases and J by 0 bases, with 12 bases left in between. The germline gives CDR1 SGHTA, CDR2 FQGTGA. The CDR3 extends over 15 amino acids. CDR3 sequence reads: CASSPPGASTDTQYF. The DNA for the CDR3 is TGTGCCAGCAGCCCCCCCGGGGCTAGCACAGATACGCAGTATTTT.

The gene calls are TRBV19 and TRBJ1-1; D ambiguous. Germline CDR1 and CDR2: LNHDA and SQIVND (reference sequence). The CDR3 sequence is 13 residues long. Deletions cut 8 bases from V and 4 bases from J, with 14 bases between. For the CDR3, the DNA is TGTGCCAGTGAGGACCGGCGGGGCACTGAAGCTTTCTTT. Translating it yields CASEDRRGTEAFF.

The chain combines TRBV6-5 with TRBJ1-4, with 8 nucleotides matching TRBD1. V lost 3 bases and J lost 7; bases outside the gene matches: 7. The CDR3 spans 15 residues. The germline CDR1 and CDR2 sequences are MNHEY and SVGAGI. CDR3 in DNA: TGTGCCAGCAGTTATTACGGACAGGGATTTGAAAAACTGTTTTTT. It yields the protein CASSYYGQGFEKLFF.

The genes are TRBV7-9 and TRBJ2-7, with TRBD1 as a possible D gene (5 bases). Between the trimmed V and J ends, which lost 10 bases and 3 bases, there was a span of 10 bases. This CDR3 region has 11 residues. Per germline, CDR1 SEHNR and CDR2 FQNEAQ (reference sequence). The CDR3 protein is CATEQGYEQYF. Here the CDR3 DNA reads TGTGCCACCGAGCAGGGCTACGAGCAGTACTTC. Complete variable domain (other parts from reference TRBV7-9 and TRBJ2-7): DTGVSQNPRHKITKRGQNVTFRCDPISEHNRLYWYRQTLGQGPEFLTYFQNEAQLEKSRLLSDRFSAERPKGSFSTLEIQRTEQGDSAMYLCATEQGYEQYFGPGTRLTVT.

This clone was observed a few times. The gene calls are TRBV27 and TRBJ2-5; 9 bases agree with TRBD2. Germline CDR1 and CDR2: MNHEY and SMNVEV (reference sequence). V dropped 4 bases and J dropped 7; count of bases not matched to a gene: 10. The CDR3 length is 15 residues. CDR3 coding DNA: TGTGCCAGCAGTTCTTCCCCGGGACTAGCCCGGACCCAGTACTTC. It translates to CASSSSPGLARTQYF.

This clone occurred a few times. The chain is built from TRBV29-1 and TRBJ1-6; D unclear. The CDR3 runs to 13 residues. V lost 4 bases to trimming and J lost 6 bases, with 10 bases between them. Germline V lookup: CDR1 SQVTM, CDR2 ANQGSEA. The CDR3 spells CSVGEGANSPLHF. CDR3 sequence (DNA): TGCAGCGTTGGGGAGGGAGCTAATTCACCCCTCCACTTT.

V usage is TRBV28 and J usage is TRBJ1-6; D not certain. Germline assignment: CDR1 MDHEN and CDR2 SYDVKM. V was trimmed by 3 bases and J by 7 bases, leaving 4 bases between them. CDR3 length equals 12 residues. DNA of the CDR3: TGTGCCAGCAGTTTGCGGAATTCACCCCTCCACTTT. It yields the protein CASSLRNSPLHF.

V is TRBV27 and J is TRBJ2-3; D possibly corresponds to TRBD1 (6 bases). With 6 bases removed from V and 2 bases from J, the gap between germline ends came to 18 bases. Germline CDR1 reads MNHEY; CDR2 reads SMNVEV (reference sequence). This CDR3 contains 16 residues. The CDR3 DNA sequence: TGTGCCAGCAGAATCTTTTACAGGGTCACCACAGATACGCAGTATTTT. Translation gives CASRIFYRVTTDTQYF.

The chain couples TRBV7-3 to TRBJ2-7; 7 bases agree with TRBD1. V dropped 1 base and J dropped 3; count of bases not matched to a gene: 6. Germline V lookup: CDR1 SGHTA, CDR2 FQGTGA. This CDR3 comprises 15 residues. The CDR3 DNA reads TGTGCCAGCAGCTTAAAATTGGGACAGAACTACGAGCAGTACTTC. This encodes CASSLKLGQNYEQYF. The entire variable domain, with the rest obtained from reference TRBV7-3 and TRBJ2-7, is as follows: GAGVSQTPSNKVTEKGKYVELRCDPISGHTALYWYRQSLGQGPEFLIYFQGTGAADDSGLPNDRFFAVRPEGSVSTLKIQRTERGDSAVYLCASSLKLGQNYEQYFGPGTRLTVT.

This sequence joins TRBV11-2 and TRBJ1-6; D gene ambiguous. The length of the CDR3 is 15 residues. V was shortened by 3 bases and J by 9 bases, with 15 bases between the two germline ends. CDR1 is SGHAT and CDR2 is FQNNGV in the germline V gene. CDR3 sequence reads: CASSLEGRRSSPLHF. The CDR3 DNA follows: TGTGCCAGCAGCTTGGAGGGCCGACGGAGTTCACCCCTCCACTTT.

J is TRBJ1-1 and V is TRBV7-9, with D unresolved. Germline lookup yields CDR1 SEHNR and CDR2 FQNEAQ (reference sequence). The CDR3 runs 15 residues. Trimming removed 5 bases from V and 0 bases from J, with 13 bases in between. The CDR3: CASSPIGLMNTEAFF. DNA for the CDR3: TGTGCCAGCAGCCCTATCGGCCTTATGAACACTGAAGCTTTCTTT.